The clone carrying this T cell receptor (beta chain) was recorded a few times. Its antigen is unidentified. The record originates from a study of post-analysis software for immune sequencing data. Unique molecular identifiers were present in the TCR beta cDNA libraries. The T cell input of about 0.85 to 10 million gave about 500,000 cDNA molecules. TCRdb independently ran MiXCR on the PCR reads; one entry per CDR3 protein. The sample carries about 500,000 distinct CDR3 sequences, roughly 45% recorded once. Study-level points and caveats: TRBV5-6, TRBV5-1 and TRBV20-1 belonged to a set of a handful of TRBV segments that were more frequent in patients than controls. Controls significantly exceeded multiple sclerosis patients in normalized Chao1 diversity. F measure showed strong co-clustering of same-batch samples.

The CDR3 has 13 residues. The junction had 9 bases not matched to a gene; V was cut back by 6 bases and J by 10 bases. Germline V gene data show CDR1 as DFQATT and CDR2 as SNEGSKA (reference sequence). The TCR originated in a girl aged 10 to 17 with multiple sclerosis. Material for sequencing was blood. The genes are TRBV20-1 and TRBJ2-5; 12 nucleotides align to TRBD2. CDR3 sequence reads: CSALRTSGKNQYF. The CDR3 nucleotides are TGCAGTGCGCTCAGGACTAGCGGGAAGAACCAGTACTTC.